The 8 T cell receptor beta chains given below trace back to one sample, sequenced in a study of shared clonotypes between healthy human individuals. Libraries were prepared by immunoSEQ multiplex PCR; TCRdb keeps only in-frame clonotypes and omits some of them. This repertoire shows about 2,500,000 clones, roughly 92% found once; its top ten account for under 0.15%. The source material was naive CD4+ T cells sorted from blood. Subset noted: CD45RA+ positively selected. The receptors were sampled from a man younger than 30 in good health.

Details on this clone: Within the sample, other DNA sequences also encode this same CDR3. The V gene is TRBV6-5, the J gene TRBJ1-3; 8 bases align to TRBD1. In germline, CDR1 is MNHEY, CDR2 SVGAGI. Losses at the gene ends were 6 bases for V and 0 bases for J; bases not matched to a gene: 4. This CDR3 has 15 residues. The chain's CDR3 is CASRRQGRSGNTIYF. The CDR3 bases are TGTGCCAGCAGGAGACAGGGGCGCTCTGGAAACACCATATATTTT.

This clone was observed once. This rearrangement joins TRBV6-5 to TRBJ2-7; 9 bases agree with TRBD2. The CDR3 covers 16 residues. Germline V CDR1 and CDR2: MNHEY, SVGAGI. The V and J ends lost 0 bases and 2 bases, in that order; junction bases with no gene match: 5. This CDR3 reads CASSYSGLALAYEQYF. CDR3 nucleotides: TGTGCCAGCAGTTACTCCGGACTAGCGCTCGCCTACGAGCAGTACTTC.

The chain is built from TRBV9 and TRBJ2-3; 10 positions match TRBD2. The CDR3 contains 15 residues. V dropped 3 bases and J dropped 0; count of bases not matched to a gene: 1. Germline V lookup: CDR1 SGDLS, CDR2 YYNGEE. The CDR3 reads CASSEREGSTDTQYF. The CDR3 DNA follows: TGTGCCAGCAGCGAGCGGGAGGGTAGCACAGATACGCAGTATTTT.

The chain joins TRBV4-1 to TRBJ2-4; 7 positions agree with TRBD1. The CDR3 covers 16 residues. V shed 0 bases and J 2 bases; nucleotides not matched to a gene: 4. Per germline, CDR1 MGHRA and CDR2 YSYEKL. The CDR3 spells CASSQDGQASKNIQYF. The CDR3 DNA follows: TGCGCCAGCAGCCAAGATGGACAGGCATCCAAAAACATTCAGTACTTC.

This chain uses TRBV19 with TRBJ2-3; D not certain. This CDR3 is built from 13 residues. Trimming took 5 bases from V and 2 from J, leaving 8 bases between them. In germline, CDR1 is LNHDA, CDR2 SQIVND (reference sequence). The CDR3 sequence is CASSPGPTDTQYF. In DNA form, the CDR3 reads TGTGCCAGTAGTCCCGGCCCCACAGATACGCAGTATTTT.

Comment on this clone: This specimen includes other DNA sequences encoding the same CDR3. CDR3 DNA sequence: TGCGCCAGCAGCGCCGGACAGGGTCGAGAGACCCAGTACTTC. Protein sequence: CASSAGQGRETQYF. The chain recombines TRBV5-1 with TRBJ2-5, with 8 bases identical to TRBD1. CDR3 size: 14 residues. Germline V gene data show CDR1 as SGHRS and CDR2 as YFSETQ. V gave up 4 bases and J gave up 4 bases; unmatched junction bases: 6.

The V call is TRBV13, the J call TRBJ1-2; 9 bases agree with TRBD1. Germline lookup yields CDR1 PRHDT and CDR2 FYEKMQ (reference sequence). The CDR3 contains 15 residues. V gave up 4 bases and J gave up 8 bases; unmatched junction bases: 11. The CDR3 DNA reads TGTGCCAGCAGCTCTAGTACCGGGACAGGGACCGGCTACACCTTC. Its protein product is CASSSSTGTGTGYTF. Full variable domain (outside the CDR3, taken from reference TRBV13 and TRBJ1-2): AAGVIQSPRHLIKEKRETATLKCYPIPRHDTVYWYQQGPGQDPQFLISFYEKMQSDKGSIPDRFSAQQFSDYHSELNMSSLELGDSALYFCASSSSTGTGTGYTFGSGTRLTVV.

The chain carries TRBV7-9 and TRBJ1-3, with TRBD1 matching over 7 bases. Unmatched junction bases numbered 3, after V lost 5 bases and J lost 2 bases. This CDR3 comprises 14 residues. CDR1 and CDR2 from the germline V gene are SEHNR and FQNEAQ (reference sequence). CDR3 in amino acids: CASSPGTAGNTIYF. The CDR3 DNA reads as TGTGCCAGCAGCCCCGGGACAGCTGGAAACACCATATATTTT.